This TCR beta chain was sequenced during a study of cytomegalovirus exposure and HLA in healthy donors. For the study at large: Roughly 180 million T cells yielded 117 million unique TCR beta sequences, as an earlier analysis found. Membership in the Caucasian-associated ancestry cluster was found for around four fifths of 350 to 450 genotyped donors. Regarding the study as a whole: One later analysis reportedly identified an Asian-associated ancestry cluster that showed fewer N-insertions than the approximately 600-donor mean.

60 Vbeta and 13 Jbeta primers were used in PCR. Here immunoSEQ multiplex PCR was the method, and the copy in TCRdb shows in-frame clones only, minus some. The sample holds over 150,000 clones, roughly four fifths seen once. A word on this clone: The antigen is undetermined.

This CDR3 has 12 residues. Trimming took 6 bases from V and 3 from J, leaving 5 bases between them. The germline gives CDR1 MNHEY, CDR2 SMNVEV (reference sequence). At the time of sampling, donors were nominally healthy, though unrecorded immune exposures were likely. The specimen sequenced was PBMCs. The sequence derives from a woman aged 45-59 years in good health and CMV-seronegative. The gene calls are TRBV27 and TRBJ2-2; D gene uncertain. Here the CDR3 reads CASRQDTGELFF. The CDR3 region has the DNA TGTGCCAGCAGGCAGGACACCGGGGAGCTGTTTTTT.